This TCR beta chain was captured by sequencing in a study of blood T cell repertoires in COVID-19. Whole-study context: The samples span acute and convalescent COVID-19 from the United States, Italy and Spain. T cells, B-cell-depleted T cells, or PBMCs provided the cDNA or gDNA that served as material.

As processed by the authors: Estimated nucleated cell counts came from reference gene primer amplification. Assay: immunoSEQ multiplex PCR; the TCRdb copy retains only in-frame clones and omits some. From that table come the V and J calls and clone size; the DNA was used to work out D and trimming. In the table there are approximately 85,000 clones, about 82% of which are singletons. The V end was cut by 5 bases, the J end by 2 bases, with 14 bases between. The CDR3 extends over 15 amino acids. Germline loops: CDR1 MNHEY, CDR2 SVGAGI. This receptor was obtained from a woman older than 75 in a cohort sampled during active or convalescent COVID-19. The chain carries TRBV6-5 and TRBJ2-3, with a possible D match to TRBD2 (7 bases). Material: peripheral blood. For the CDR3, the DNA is TGTGCCAGCAGTCAGCGGGACATTATCACAGATACGCAGTATTTT. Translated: CASSQRDIITDTQYF.